The T cell receptor beta chain described here comes from a study of T cell responses to AZD1222 COVID-19 vaccine. With 1 base clipped from V and 9 bases from J, the junction kept 3 bases outside the gene matches. CDR1 and CDR2 (germline): SGHKS, YYEKEE (reference sequence). The CDR3 runs to 14 residues. The method was immunoSEQ multiplex PCR; TCRdb's version includes in-frame clones alone and lacks a portion of them. The sample holds 100,000 to 150,000 clones, approximately 85% seen once. Sequences were derived from peripheral blood, sampled on day 0 of AZD1222 vaccination. The chain joins TRBV5-5 to TRBJ1-6; 8 bases agree with TRBD1. The clonotype comes from an adult in good health. CDR3: CASSLSGTGSPLHF. CDR3 bases: TGTGCCAGCAGCTTGTCAGGGACAGGTTCACCCCTCCACTTT.